This T cell receptor beta chain came from a study of early T cells in non-severe SARS-CoV-2 infection. In TCRdb, the 5' RACE reads were re-called with MiXCR into one record per CDR3 protein. Among about 99,000 distinct CDR3 sequences listed, 16% were seen once. The CDR3 covers 15 residues. Per the germline V gene, CDR1 is SGHTA and CDR2 is FQGNSA. V was cut by 5 bases and J by 9 bases, with 21 bases left in between. The chain is built from TRBV7-2 and TRBJ2-3; D is perhaps TRBD1 (6 bases). Input material: whole blood. This clonotype originated in an adult who was a healthcare worker with PCR-confirmed SARS-CoV-2 infection or an uninfected control (not recorded which). The CDR3 DNA is TGTGCCAGCAGCACCTCAGCGTGGGGGCCGGGGACGCAGTATTTT. Translated: CASSTSAWGPGTQYF.